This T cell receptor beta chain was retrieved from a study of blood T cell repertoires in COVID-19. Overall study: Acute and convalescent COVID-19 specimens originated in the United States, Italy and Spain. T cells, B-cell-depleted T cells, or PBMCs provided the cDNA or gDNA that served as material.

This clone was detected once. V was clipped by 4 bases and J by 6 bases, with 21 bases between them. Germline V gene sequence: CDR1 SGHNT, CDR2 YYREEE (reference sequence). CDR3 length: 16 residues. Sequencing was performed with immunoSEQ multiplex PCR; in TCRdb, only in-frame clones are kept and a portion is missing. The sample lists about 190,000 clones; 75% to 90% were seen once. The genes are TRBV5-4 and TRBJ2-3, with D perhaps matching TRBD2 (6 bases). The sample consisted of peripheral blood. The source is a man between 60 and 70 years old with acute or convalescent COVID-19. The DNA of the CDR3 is TGTGCCAGCAGCCCCCGTGGAGGGGCTGGGGCCGATACGCAGTATTTT. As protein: CASSPRGGAGADTQYF.